These 14 T cell receptor beta chains share one sample of origin, sequenced in a study of Ad26.COV2.S vaccination and SARS-CoV-2 variants. Sample treatment: some 20 received Ad26.COV2.S at low or high dose, single or two shots; 5 received placebo; per-sample allocation not given. The study sampled participants on day 63 after the first vaccine or placebo injection. Clones were read by immunoSEQ multiplex PCR, and TCRdb kept only the in-frame ones, dropping some. The sample consists of hundreds of thousands of clones, 80% to 90% of them appearing once. The specimen comprised peripheral blood, sampled in a trial of Ad26.COV2.S vaccine versus placebo. The receptors come from a person between 18 and 60 years old who received the Ad26.COV2.S COVID-19 vaccine or a placebo.

This sequence joins TRBV5-3 and TRBJ2-2, with unresolved D. TRBV5-3 is an open reading frame, and its role is uncertain. V lost 0 bases and J 0 bases, leaving 12 bases between the germline ends. This CDR3 comprises 17 residues. The CDR3 spells CARSLVDSFANTGELFF. CDR3 in DNA: TGTGCCAGAAGCTTGGTAGACTCCTTCGCGAACACCGGGGAGCTGTTTTTT.

This clone has just one count. V usage is TRBV24-1 and J usage is TRBJ2-1; 14 positions match TRBD2. Germline V CDR1 and CDR2: KGHDR, SFDVKD. The V segment lost 0 bases and the J segment 8 bases; nucleotides outside the gene matches: 5. The CDR3 spans 17 residues. In DNA form, the CDR3 reads TGTGCCACCAGTGATTTGCACGGGACTAGCGGGAGCTATGAGCAGTTCTTC. Encoded protein: CATSDLHGTSGSYEQFF.

The V gene is TRBV24-1, the J gene TRBJ1-4; no clear D. Germline V gene lookup returns CDR1 KGHDR and CDR2 SFDVKD. The CDR3 is made up of 15 amino acids. V shed 4 bases and J shed 5 bases, with 13 bases lying between them. In DNA, the CDR3 is TGTGCCACCAGTGAGACGGGCTCGAACAATGAAAAACTGTTTTTT. Its protein is CATSETGSNNEKLFF.

CDR3 DNA: TGTGCCAGCAGTTACGATGCAGGGGGCTGGTACGAGCAGTACTTC. It is translated as CASSYDAGGWYEQYF. The chain links TRBV6-2 or TRBV6-3 to TRBJ2-7; TRBD1 aligns across 8 bases. Trimming took 2 bases from V and 4 from J; bases not matched to a gene: 7. CDR1 MNHEY and CDR2 SVGEGT come from the germline V gene. The CDR3 covers 15 residues.

The chain recombines TRBV7-2 with TRBJ2-3, with D perhaps given as TRBD1 or TRBD2 (6 bases each). The CDR3 covers 15 residues. Germline assignment: CDR1 SGHTA and CDR2 FQGNSA. Trimming took off 1 base at V and 2 bases at J, with 10 bases between the two ends. CDR3 nucleotide sequence: TGTGCCAGCAGCTTAGGGGGGGCGATCACAGATACGCAGTATTTT. It encodes CASSLGGAITDTQYF.

This chain uses TRBV7-2 with TRBJ2-1, with D possibly TRBD2 on 5 matching bases. CDR3 length: 14 residues. Looked up from germline, CDR1 is SGHTA and CDR2 is FQGNSA. V was shortened by 2 bases and J by 8 bases, with 13 bases between the two germline ends. DNA for the CDR3: TGTGCCAGCAGCTTACTCCTCCTCGGGGATGAGCAGTTCTTC. It yields the protein CASSLLLLGDEQFF.

This clone came up a few times. The J gene is TRBJ2-6, the V gene TRBV4-1; D not certain. The CDR3 covers 15 residues. Trimming cost V 6 bases and J 1 base, with 10 bases left between them. Germline CDR1 reads MGHRA; CDR2 reads YSYEKL. CDR3 sequence (DNA): TGCGCCAGCAGTCGTTTGGGTTCTGGGGCCAACGTCCTGACTTTC. Protein product: CASSRLGSGANVLTF.

This chain joins TRBV10-3 and TRBJ1-1, with a possible D match to TRBD1 (5 bases). The CDR3 runs 13 residues. Trimming stripped 11 bases from V and 3 bases from J, with 16 bases between. The germline gives CDR1 ENHRY, CDR2 SYGVKD. The CDR3 coding sequence is TGTGCCCCCCCCATACGAGGGGACACTGAAGCTTTCTTT. Translated, it gives CAPPIRGDTEAFF.

The V and J genes are TRBV7-2 and TRBJ1-1; the D is unclear. The CDR3 consists of 14 residues. The germline V gene encodes CDR1 SGHTA and CDR2 FQGNSA. V gave up 3 bases and J gave up 0 bases, with 8 bases separating them. CDR3 in DNA: TGTGCCAGCAGCTTGAAGGCTATGAACACTGAAGCTTTCTTT. Translating gives CASSLKAMNTEAFF. Filled out from reference TRBV7-2 and TRBJ1-1, the complete variable domain reads GAGVSQSPSNKVTEKGKDVELRCDPISGHTALYWYRQSLGQGLEFLIYFQGNSAPDKSGLPSDRFSAERTGGSVSTLTIQRTQQEDSAVYLCASSLKAMNTEAFFGQGTRLTVV.

The sample holds many counts of this clone. The CDR3 region has the DNA TGTGCCAGCAGTGAGGAGAACACCGGGGAGCTGTTTTTT. This codes for CASSEENTGELFF. This chain links TRBV6-1 with TRBJ2-2; no firm D call. V lost 3 bases to trimming and J lost 1 base, with 3 bases between them. This CDR3 is 13 amino acids long. Per germline, CDR1 MNHNS and CDR2 SASEGT.

V and J are TRBV18 and TRBJ1-6, with 8 bases identical to TRBD1. V trimming: 6 bases; J trimming: 9 bases; junction bases outside the gene matches: 7. Germline V gives CDR1 KGHSH, CDR2 LQKENI. CDR3 size: 14 residues. In nucleotides, the CDR3 is TGTGCCAGCTCCCAGGACAGGGCCGGTTCACCCCTCCACTTT. Translating it yields CASSQDRAGSPLHF.

This chain joins TRBV14 and TRBJ1-1; tentative D call: TRBD1 (5 bases). Germline V lookup: CDR1 SGHDN, CDR2 FVKESK. V was cut by 4 bases and J by 2 bases, with 14 bases left in between. The CDR3 runs to 15 residues. The CDR3: CASSLKRQGNTEAFF. In DNA form, the CDR3 reads TGTGCCAGCAGCCTAAAGAGGCAGGGTAACACTGAAGCTTTCTTT.

This clone appeared a single time. This sequence joins TRBV19 and TRBJ1-5; D ambiguous. Germline V gene sequence: CDR1 LNHDA, CDR2 SQIVND (reference sequence). V was cut by 6 bases and J by 6 bases, with 18 bases left in between. The CDR3 loop spans 15 amino acids. As DNA, the CDR3 is TGTGCCAGTAGGCAGAGCCAAGGATTAATTCAGCCCCAGCATTTT. Amino acid sequence: CASRQSQGLIQPQHF.

This clone was observed a handful of times. This chain links TRBV12-3 or TRBV12-4 with TRBJ1-1; no clear D. V lost 6 bases to trimming and J lost 7 bases, with 12 bases between them. This CDR3 contains 12 residues. CDR3 DNA sequence: TGTGCCAGCAGAGGCGCCCCGGGTGAAGCTTTCTTT. As protein: CASRGAPGEAFF.